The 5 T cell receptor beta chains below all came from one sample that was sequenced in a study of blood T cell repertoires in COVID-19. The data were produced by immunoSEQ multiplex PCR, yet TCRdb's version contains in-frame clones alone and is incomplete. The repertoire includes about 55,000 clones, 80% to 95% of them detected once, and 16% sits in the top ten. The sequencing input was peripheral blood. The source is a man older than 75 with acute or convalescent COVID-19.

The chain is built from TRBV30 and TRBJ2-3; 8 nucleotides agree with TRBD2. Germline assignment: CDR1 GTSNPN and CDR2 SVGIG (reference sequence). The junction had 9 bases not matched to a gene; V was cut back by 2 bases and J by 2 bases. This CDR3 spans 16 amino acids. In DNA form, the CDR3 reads TGTGCCTGGAGTAACCTGGCGCGGGGGGACACAGATACGCAGTATTTT. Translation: CAWSNLARGDTDTQYF.

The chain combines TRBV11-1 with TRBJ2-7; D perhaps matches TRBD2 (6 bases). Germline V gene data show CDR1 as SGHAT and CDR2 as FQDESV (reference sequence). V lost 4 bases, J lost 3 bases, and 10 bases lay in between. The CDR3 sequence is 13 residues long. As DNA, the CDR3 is TGTGCCAGCAGCTCCGCCGGGGGCTACGAGCAGTACTTC. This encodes CASSSAGGYEQYF.

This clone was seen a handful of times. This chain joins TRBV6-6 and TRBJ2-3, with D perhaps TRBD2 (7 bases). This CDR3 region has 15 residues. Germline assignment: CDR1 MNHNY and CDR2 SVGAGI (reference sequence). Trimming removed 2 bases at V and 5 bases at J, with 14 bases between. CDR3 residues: CASSYVGGQGDTQYF. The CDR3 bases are TGTGCCAGCAGTTACGTGGGGGGGCAAGGAGATACGCAGTATTTT.

In DNA, the CDR3 is TGTGCCAGCGGCACAGGGACAGGGGTCACCGGGGAGCTGTTTTTT. This codes for CASGTGTGVTGELFF. This chain uses TRBV6-6 with TRBJ2-2; 10 positions match TRBD1. V dropped 8 bases and J dropped 4; count of bases not matched to a gene: 7. This CDR3 has 15 amino acids. Germline loops: CDR1 MNHNY, CDR2 SVGAGI (reference sequence).

The CDR3 DNA reads as TGTGCCAGCAGCGGACACCAAGACAGGGGGCCCTATGGCTACACCTTC. This sequence encodes CASSGHQDRGPYGYTF. The chain combines TRBV7-2 with TRBJ1-2, with 10 bases lining up with TRBD1. The germline CDR1 and CDR2 sequences are SGHTA and FQGNSA. The length of the CDR3 is 16 residues. Unmatched junction bases numbered 10, after V lost 5 bases and J lost 4 bases.